The next 19 T cell receptor beta chains were all read from a single sample in a study of T cell responses to AZD1222 COVID-19 vaccine. TCRdb keeps only in-frame clones here, not all; method: immunoSEQ multiplex PCR. The sample shows around 140,000 clones, around 90% of them seen only once. Sequenced material: peripheral blood, taken on day 0 of AZD1222 vaccination. Source of these receptors: an adult in good health.

As DNA, the CDR3 is TGTGCCAGCAGCTTAGCCTCTGCTAACTATGGCTACACCTTC. It is translated as CASSLASANYGYTF. This chain joins TRBV11-3 and TRBJ1-2; D ambiguous. V dropped 1 base and J dropped 0 bases, with 6 bases sitting between them. Germline V lookup: CDR1 SGHNT, CDR2 YENEEA. CDR3 length: 14 amino acids.

The sample holds a few counts of this clone. The rearrangement joins TRBV19 to TRBJ1-2; unclear D gene. Germline values: CDR1 LNHDA, CDR2 SQIVND (reference sequence). The length of the CDR3 is 16 residues. V lost 4 bases to trimming and J lost 5 bases, with 20 bases between them. Here the CDR3 DNA reads TGTGCCAGTAGTAGGACGTCACCACGGTATGAATATGGCTACACCTTC. Its protein product is CASSRTSPRYEYGYTF.

The chain carries TRBV5-8 and TRBJ2-1, with 8 bases fitting TRBD2. CDR1 and CDR2 (germline): SGHTS, YDEGEE. This CDR3 has 14 residues. V dropped 0 bases and J dropped 5; count of bases not matched to a gene: 1. CDR3 sequence: CASSLELADNEQFF. In nucleotides, the CDR3 is TGTGCCAGCAGCTTGGAACTAGCGGACAATGAGCAGTTCTTC.

This clone appeared a few times. CDR3 coding DNA: TGTGCCAGCAGCCACGGGGGGGGACCTTCCTATGGCTACACCTTC. This encodes CASSHGGGPSYGYTF. The chain uses TRBV5-8 and TRBJ1-2; possible D gene TRBD1, 5 bases. V gave up 4 bases and J gave up 4 bases, with 17 bases separating them. Per germline, CDR1 SGHTS and CDR2 YDEGEE. CDR3 length: 15 residues.

This rearrangement joins TRBV28 to TRBJ1-5; tentatively, D is TRBD1 (5 bases). This CDR3 is built from 18 residues. CDR1 and CDR2 (germline): MDHEN, SYDVKM. V was pared by 5 bases and J by 0 bases, with 20 bases between. CDR3 in amino acids: CASSVTASLLYSNQPQHF. CDR3 sequence (DNA): TGTGCCAGCAGTGTGACAGCCTCCCTGCTATATAGCAATCAGCCCCAGCATTTT.

The gene calls are TRBV4-1 and TRBJ2-1; 11 nucleotides match TRBD2. V was pared by 0 bases and J by 2 bases, with 12 bases of the junction left unmatched. CDR3 size: 20 residues. Per germline, CDR1 MGHRA and CDR2 YSYEKL. CDR3 amino acids: CASSQDRVAGGPGAYNEQFF. CDR3 sequence (DNA): TGCGCCAGCAGCCAAGATCGGGTAGCGGGGGGGCCAGGAGCCTACAATGAGCAGTTCTTC.

This chain's CDR3 is CSATRAGGRGTEAFF. The CDR3 DNA is TGCAGCGCCACCCGAGCAGGGGGAAGGGGGACTGAAGCTTTCTTT. The chain recombines TRBV29-1 with TRBJ1-1; 7 bases agree with TRBD1. Trimming at V came to 7 bases and at J to 5 bases, leaving 16 bases not matched to a gene. This CDR3 spans 15 amino acids. CDR1 SQVTM and CDR2 ANQGSEA come from the germline V gene.

The gene calls are TRBV7-2 and TRBJ1-5, with D possibly matching TRBD1 (5 bases). The V gene's germline CDR1 is SGHTA and CDR2 FQGNSA. V was shortened by 2 bases and J by 5 bases, with 10 bases between the two germline ends. The CDR3 sequence is 14 residues long. CDR3 nucleotides: TGTGCCAGCAGCTTAAAAACAGGCGATCAGCCCCAGCATTTT. This translates into CASSLKTGDQPQHF.

The chain couples TRBV11-3 to TRBJ1-4; TRBD1 is a possible D gene (5 bases). In germline, CDR1 is SGHNT, CDR2 YENEEA. This CDR3 region has 13 residues. V lost 8 bases, J lost 0 bases, and 7 bases lay in between. The DNA for the CDR3 is TGTGCCAGCGGGGGATCAACTAATGAAAAACTGTTTTTT. Its translation: CASGGSTNEKLFF. The full variable domain, rest sourced from reference TRBV11-3 and TRBJ1-4, is EAGVVQSPRYKIIEKKQPVAFWCNPISGHNTLYWYLQNLGQGPELLIRYENEEAVDDSQLPKDRFSAERLKGVDSTLKIQPAELGDSAVYLCASGGSTNEKLFFGSGTQLSVL.

The chain links TRBV29-1 to TRBJ2-7, with 9 bases lining up with TRBD1. Trimming took 7 bases from V and 3 from J; bases not matched to a gene: 13. Germline V gene sequence: CDR1 SQVTM, CDR2 ANQGSEA. CDR3 length: 15 residues. This CDR3 reads CSAGGTGLGLYEQYF. The CDR3 nucleotides are TGCAGCGCCGGTGGGACAGGGCTTGGTCTCTACGAGCAGTACTTC.

The table lists this clone with a count of one. This rearrangement joins TRBV5-1 to TRBJ2-7; 11 nucleotides line up with TRBD2. Germline V lookup: CDR1 SGHRS, CDR2 YFSETQ. V shed 1 base, J shed 4 bases, and the junction held 4 bases outside the gene matches. The CDR3 loop spans 15 amino acids. The CDR3 DNA follows: TGCGCCAGCAGCTTGAATGTAGCGGGGGGGTACGAGCAGTACTTC. Its translation is CASSLNVAGGYEQYF. Supplemented by reference TRBV5-1 and TRBJ2-7, the full variable domain reads KAGVTQTPRYLIKTRGQQVTLSCSPISGHRSVSWYQQTPGQGLQFLFEYFSETQRNKGNFPGRFSGRQFSNSRSEMNVSTLELGDSALYLCASSLNVAGGYEQYFGPGTRLTVT.

This clone has more than one count but fewer than ten. The V gene is TRBV19, the J gene TRBJ1-6, with D hard to call. In germline, CDR1 is LNHDA, CDR2 SQIVND (reference sequence). V gave up 4 bases and J gave up 10 bases, with 14 bases separating them. This CDR3 comprises 14 residues. The CDR3 sequence: CASSTRASGSPLHF. CDR3 sequence (DNA): TGTGCCAGTAGTACCCGGGCCTCGGGGTCACCCCTCCACTTT. Supplemented by reference TRBV19 and TRBJ1-6, the full variable domain reads DGGITQSPKYLFRKEGQNVTLSCEQNLNHDAMYWYRQDPGQGLRLIYYSQIVNDFQKGDIAEGYSVSREKKESFPLTVTSAQKNPTAFYLCASSTRASGSPLHFGNGTRLTVT.

A single count supports this clone. V gene TRBV25-1 combines with J gene TRBJ1-2; D is possibly TRBD1 (6 bases). V gave up 8 bases and J gave up 4 bases, with 14 bases separating them. Germline V lookup: CDR1 MGHDK, CDR2 SYGVNS. This CDR3 contains 13 residues. The CDR3 coding sequence is TGTGCCAGCTCAAGACAGGATACCTATGGCTACACCTTC. It yields the protein CASSRQDTYGYTF.

The V call is TRBV29-1, the J call TRBJ1-4; possible D gene TRBD1, 5 bases. This CDR3 region has 13 residues. CDR1 and CDR2 (germline): SQVTM, ANQGSEA. V was clipped by 7 bases and J by 7 bases, with 16 bases between them. In DNA form, the CDR3 reads TGCAGCGCCTCCCCCGGGGGTAGTGAAAAACTGTTTTTT. Translating gives CSASPGGSEKLFF.

The chain recombines TRBV20-1 with TRBJ1-2; TRBD1 matches at 9 bases. The CDR3 has 14 residues. The ends lost 3 bases at V and 5 bases at J; junction bases unmatched: 7. Per germline, CDR1 DFQATT and CDR2 SNEGSKA (reference sequence). The CDR3 coding sequence is TGCAGTGCTAGTCGGGACAGGGCCGGGTATGGCTACACCTTC. Translating it yields CSASRDRAGYGYTF.

The rearrangement links TRBV10-3 to TRBJ1-1, with TRBD1 as a possible D gene (5 bases). The germline V and J ends were trimmed by 8 bases and 0 bases, with 13 bases remaining between them. The CDR3 contains 14 residues. The germline CDR1 and CDR2 sequences are ENHRY and SYGVKD. CDR3 protein: CAIRDFNMNTEAFF. The CDR3 DNA follows: TGTGCCATCCGGGACTTCAATATGAACACTGAAGCTTTCTTT.

The V and J genes are TRBV28 and TRBJ1-3; D unresolved. The germline V gene has CDR1 MDHEN and CDR2 SYDVKM. The CDR3 spans 13 residues. V lost 5 bases to trimming and J lost 2 bases, with 7 bases between them. CDR3 in DNA: TGTGCCAGCAGTCGCGGGGCTGGAAACACCATATATTTT. The encoded protein is CASSRGAGNTIYF.

V usage is TRBV19 and J usage is TRBJ1-3; D possibly corresponds to TRBD1 (5 bases). V was cut by 7 bases and J by 3 bases, with 10 bases left in between. The germline V gene has CDR1 LNHDA and CDR2 SQIVND (reference sequence). The CDR3 covers 13 residues. The CDR3 DNA is TGTGCCAGTACCCAGGGTGGTGGAAACACCATATATTTT. It yields the protein CASTQGGGNTIYF.

The V and J genes are TRBV5-5 and TRBJ2-1; 7 bases are shared with TRBD2. The junction had 3 bases not matched to a gene; V was cut back by 3 bases and J by 3 bases. CDR1 and CDR2 (germline): SGHKS, YYEKEE (reference sequence). The CDR3 loop spans 14 amino acids. The DNA for the CDR3 is TGTGCCAGCAGCTCCCGGGAGGTCTACAATGAGCAGTTCTTC. Translated, it gives CASSSREVYNEQFF.